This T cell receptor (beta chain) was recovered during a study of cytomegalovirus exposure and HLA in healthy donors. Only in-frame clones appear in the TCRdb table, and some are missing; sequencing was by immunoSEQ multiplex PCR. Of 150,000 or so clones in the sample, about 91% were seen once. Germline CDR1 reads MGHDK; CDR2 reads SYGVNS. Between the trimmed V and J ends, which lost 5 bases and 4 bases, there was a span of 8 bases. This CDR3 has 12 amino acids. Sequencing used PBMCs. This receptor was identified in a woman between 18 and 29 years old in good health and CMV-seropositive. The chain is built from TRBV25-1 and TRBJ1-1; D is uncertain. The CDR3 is CASSPSGTEAFF. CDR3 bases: TGTGCCAGCAGTCCCTCAGGCACTGAAGCTTTCTTT.